This T cell receptor (beta chain) was found in a study of cytomegalovirus exposure and HLA in healthy donors. Study-level findings and limits: Later analysis suggested most CMV-associated TCR beta chains were HLA-restricted.

A multiplex PCR was run with 60 Vbeta primers and 13 Jbeta primers. The data were produced by immunoSEQ multiplex PCR, yet TCRdb's version contains in-frame clones alone and is incomplete. The sample records roughly 160,000 clones, 84% being singletons. With respect to this clone: Its antigen is as yet unknown.

CDR3 size: 15 residues. Germline lookup yields CDR1 MNHEY and CDR2 SVGAGI. V trimming: 6 bases; J trimming: 5 bases; junction bases outside the gene matches: 11. The chain links TRBV6-5 to TRBJ1-1; 8 nucleotides agree with TRBD1. The material sequenced was PBMCs. The clonotype was recovered from a boy aged 2 to 10 in good health and CMV-seronegative. CDR3 sequence: CASSPLRGLRTEAFF. The CDR3 nucleotides read TGTGCCAGCAGCCCGCTCAGGGGGCTGAGGACTGAAGCTTTCTTT.